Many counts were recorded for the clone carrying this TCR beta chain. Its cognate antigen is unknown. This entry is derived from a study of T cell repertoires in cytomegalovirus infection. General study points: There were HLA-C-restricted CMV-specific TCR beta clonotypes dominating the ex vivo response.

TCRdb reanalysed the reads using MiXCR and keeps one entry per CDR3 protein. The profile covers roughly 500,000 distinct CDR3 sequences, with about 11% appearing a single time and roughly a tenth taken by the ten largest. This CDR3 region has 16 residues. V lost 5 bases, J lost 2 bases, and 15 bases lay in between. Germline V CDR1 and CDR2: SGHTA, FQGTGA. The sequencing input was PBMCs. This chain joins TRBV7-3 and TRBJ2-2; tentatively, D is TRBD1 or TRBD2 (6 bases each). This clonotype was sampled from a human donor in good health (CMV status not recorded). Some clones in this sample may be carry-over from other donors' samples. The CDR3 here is CASSQYGGLNTGELFF. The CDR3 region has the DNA TGTGCCAGCAGCCAATATGGGGGGCTCAACACCGGGGAGCTGTTTTTT.